Shown below are 5 T cell receptor beta chains from a single sample sequenced in a study of T-cell reconstitution after alpha-beta-depleted transplantation in children. Unique molecular identifiers were built into the TCRbeta library. TCRdb called the PCR reads again in MiXCR, with one record for every CDR3 protein. Seen here are around 200,000 distinct CDR3 sequences, approximately 15% observed once, and the top ten hold around 45%. The input for sequencing was PBMCs, mostly from graft donor cells, taken 360 days after TCRalphabeta/CD19-depleted stem cell transplant. All receptors derive from a male patient aged 2 to 10 who had a stem cell transplant for acute lymphoblastic leukemia, so the T cells may come from the graft donor.

DNA of the CDR3: TGTGCCACCAGTGATTTTCGGGGGTCAACGGGGGGCCGCTCCTACAATGAGCAGTTCTTC. It translates to CATSDFRGSTGGRSYNEQFF. The V and J genes are TRBV24-1 and TRBJ2-1, with D perhaps TRBD2 (7 bases). Per the germline V gene, CDR1 is KGHDR and CDR2 is SFDVKD. The CDR3 spans 20 residues. The V gene lost 1 base and the J gene lost 0 bases, with 21 bases spanning the gap.

The chain recombines TRBV7-2 with TRBJ1-2; D is unresolved. This CDR3 has 12 residues. V shed 1 base and J shed 5 bases, with 5 bases lying between them. Germline V lookup: CDR1 SGHTA, CDR2 FQGNSA. The CDR3 reads CASSLVAYGYTF. The CDR3 bases are TGTGCCAGCAGCTTAGTTGCGTATGGCTACACCTTC.

This clonotype has ten or more counts. V and J are TRBV14 and TRBJ2-4, with D perhaps being TRBD1 or TRBD2 (5 bases each). There are 14 residues in the CDR3. Germline loops: CDR1 SGHDN, CDR2 FVKESK. The V gene lost 8 bases and the J gene lost 8 bases, with 19 bases spanning the gap. The CDR3 nucleotides read TGTGCCAGCGACGGAGAGTGGGGGAAAGACATTCAGTACTTC. Residues: CASDGEWGKDIQYF.

In its sample, this clonotype was seen a few times. This chain connects TRBV5-1 to TRBJ2-1; no clear D. V lost 1 base, J lost 5 bases, and 10 bases lay in between. CDR1 is SGHRS, CDR2 YFSETQ, per germline. This CDR3 region has 14 residues. The CDR3 DNA reads TGCGCCAGCAGCTTGACCTCAAAGGACAATGAGCAGTTCTTC. This codes for CASSLTSKDNEQFF.

V usage is TRBV7-9 and J usage is TRBJ2-7; a possible D gene is TRBD1 (6 bases). CDR3 length: 16 residues. Germline V CDR1 and CDR2: SEHNR, FQNEAQ (reference sequence). V lost 1 base and J lost 2, with 15 bases in between. The CDR3 loop is CASSLDFSGVTYEQYF. CDR3 DNA sequence: TGTGCCAGCAGCTTAGATTTCTCAGGGGTTACCTACGAGCAGTACTTC.